Detailed here is one T cell receptor beta chain. In the source study's methods: Amplification of reference gene primers was used by the study to estimate nucleated cell counts. The data were produced by immunoSEQ multiplex PCR, yet TCRdb's version contains in-frame clones alone and is incomplete. V, J and clone size are taken as reported in that table, and D and trimming were inferred from the DNA itself. The table records approximately 54,000 clones, 90% of them present only once. This entry belongs to a study of blood T cell repertoires in COVID-19. Study at large: Samples representing acute and convalescent COVID-19 were sourced from the United States, Italy and Spain. Sources were T cells, B-cell-depleted T cells, or PBMCs; the material itself was cDNA or gDNA.

From germline, CDR1 is SNHLY and CDR2 FYNNEI. The CDR3 runs to 17 residues. Germline trimming cut 8 bases from V and 0 bases from J; bases unmatched to any gene: 11. The receptor's source is a man in his fifties or sixties with acute or convalescent COVID-19. Sequencing was carried out using peripheral blood. V usage is TRBV2 and J usage is TRBJ2-3; 10 bases agree with TRBD2. CDR3 sequence reads: CASLYPATSGSTDTQYF. The CDR3 DNA follows: TGTGCCAGCCTCTACCCGGCGACTAGCGGGAGCACAGATACGCAGTATTTT.